Each of the 10 T cell receptor beta chains below was sequenced from the same sample in a study of cytotoxic CD8 clonotypes in ibrutinib-treated CLL. Profiled with immunoSEQ multiplex PCR; TCRdb holds only in-frame clones, not every one. Of approximately 23,000 clones in the sample, roughly 75% are singletons; the top ten hold less than 7.5%. Specimen: PBMCs, collected before ibrutinib treatment. All receptors come from a human donor with chronic lymphocytic leukemia.

The rearrangement joins TRBV30 to TRBJ2-1; no firm D call. The CDR3 covers 11 residues. Trimming removed 0 bases from V and 10 bases from J, with 7 bases in between. Germline V gives CDR1 GTSNPN, CDR2 SVGIG (reference sequence). CDR3: CAWSVLREQFF. The CDR3 nucleotides are TGTGCCTGGAGTGTCCTGAGGGAGCAGTTCTTC.

This clone showed up just a few times. V and J are TRBV9 and TRBJ1-1; a possible D gene is TRBD1 (6 bases). V lost 1 base and J lost 4, with 11 bases in between. Germline CDR1 SGDLS, CDR2 YYNGEE. The CDR3 runs to 14 residues. The CDR3 nucleotides read TGTGCCAGCAGCGTAAATGCAGGGGCCACTGAAGCTTTCTTT. It codes for CASSVNAGATEAFF. Combining the CDR3 with reference TRBV9 and TRBJ1-1 gives the whole variable domain DSGVTQTPKHLITATGQRVTLRCSPRSGDLSVYWYQQSLDQGLQFLIQYYNGEERAKGNILERFSAQQFPDLHSELNLSSLELGDSALYFCASSVNAGATEAFFGQGTRLTVV.

This clone was seen a few times. The gene calls are TRBV27 and TRBJ1-6; a weak D match, TRBD1 (6 bases). This CDR3 has 17 residues. V was trimmed by 6 bases and J by 10 bases, leaving 25 bases between them. The V gene's germline CDR1 is MNHEY and CDR2 SMNVEV (reference sequence). CDR3 region: CASSPSPGHRGRSPLHF. DNA for the CDR3: TGTGCCAGCAGCCCCAGTCCGGGACACCGTGGGAGGTCACCCCTCCACTTT.

V and J are TRBV7-2 and TRBJ1-2; TRBD1 aligns across 7 bases. Germline trimming cut 5 bases from V and 4 bases from J; bases unmatched to any gene: 4. Germline CDR1 is SGHTA and CDR2 is FQGNSA. This CDR3 is 13 amino acids long. The CDR3, as DNA: TGTGCCAGCAGCCGGGGACAGTCCTATGGCTACACCTTC. Protein product: CASSRGQSYGYTF.

The chain recombines TRBV30 with TRBJ1-2; D uncertain. CDR3 length equals 13 residues. Deletions cut 0 bases from V and 7 bases from J, with 12 bases between. Germline CDR1 GTSNPN, CDR2 SVGIG (reference sequence). CDR3 protein: CAWSVNRVAGYTF. In DNA form, the CDR3 reads TGTGCCTGGAGTGTAAATAGGGTGGCTGGCTACACCTTC.

The chain carries TRBV5-1 and TRBJ1-1; D possibly corresponds to TRBD1 (5 bases). Trimming removed 4 bases from V and 1 base from J, with 11 bases in between. The germline gives CDR1 SGHRS, CDR2 YFSETQ. The CDR3 extends over 14 amino acids. The DNA for the CDR3 is TGCGCCAGCAGCCAAGGGGTCTCGAACACTGAAGCTTTCTTT. This translates into CASSQGVSNTEAFF.

This clone was recorded once. The chain employs TRBV18 and TRBJ1-1; no clear D. Germline CDR1 reads KGHSH; CDR2 reads LQKENI. The CDR3 is made up of 13 amino acids. Deletions cut 3 bases from V and 8 bases from J, with 13 bases between. The CDR3 region is CASSPATETEAFF. The CDR3 nucleotides read TGTGCCAGCTCACCGGCGACGGAAACAGAAGCTTTCTTT.

The rearrangement links TRBV6-4 to TRBJ2-3; tentatively, D is TRBD1 (5 bases). V was clipped by 4 bases and J by 7 bases, with 12 bases between them. CDR3 size: 13 residues. The germline CDR1 and CDR2 sequences are MRHNA and SNTAGT. In DNA form, the CDR3 reads TGTGCCAGCAGTGCCACGACAGAAAATACGCAGTATTTT. It is translated as CASSATTENTQYF.

This sequence joins TRBV4-2 and TRBJ2-6; weak D call: TRBD1 (7 bases). Trimming removed 0 bases at V and 0 bases at J, with 15 bases between. The CDR3 loop spans 19 amino acids. The germline gives CDR1 LGHNA, CDR2 YNFKEQ. CDR3 in DNA: TGTGCCAGCAGCCAAGATAGGGCAGGGGGGCTCTCTGGGGCCAACGTCCTGACTTTC. Its protein is CASSQDRAGGLSGANVLTF.

This clone occurred once. This sequence joins TRBV7-8 and TRBJ2-5; D gene uncertain. Trimming pared 5 bases from V and 4 bases from J, leaving 14 bases between. Germline CDR1 reads SGHVS; CDR2 reads FQNEAQ. The CDR3 has 14 amino acids. CDR3 region: CASSLRSVRETQYF. DNA for the CDR3: TGTGCCAGCAGCCTTCGGTCAGTCAGAGAGACCCAGTACTTC.